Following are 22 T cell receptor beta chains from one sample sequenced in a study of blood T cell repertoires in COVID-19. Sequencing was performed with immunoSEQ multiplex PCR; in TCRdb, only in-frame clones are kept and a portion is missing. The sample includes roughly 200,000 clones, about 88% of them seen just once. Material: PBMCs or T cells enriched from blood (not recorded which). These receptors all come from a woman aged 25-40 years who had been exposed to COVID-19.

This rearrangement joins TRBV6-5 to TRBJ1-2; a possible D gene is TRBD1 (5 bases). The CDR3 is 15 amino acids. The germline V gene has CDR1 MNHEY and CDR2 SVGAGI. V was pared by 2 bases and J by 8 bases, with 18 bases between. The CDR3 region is CASSYPRTYDEGYTF. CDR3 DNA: TGTGCCAGCAGTTACCCCCGGACATATGACGAGGGCTACACCTTC.

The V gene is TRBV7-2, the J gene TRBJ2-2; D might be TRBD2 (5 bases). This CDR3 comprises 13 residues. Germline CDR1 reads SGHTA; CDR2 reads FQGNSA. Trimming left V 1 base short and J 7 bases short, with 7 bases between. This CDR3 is CASSLGRDGELFF. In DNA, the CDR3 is TGTGCCAGCAGCTTAGGCCGGGACGGGGAGCTGTTTTTT. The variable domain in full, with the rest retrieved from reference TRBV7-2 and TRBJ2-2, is GAGVSQSPSNKVTEKGKDVELRCDPISGHTALYWYRQSLGQGLEFLIYFQGNSAPDKSGLPSDRFSAERTGGSVSTLTIQRTQQEDSAVYLCASSLGRDGELFFGEGSRLTVL.

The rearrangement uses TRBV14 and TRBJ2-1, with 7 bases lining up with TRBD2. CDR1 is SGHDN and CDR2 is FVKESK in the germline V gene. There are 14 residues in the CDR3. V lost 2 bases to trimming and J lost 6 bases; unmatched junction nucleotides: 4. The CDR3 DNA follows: TGTGCCAGCAGCCAATCGCCGGGGGGCAATGAGCAGTTCTTC. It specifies CASSQSPGGNEQFF.

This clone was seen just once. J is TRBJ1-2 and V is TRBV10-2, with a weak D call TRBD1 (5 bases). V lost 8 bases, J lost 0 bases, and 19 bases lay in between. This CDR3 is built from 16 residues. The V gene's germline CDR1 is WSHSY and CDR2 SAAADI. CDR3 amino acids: CASQIPGGPTNYGYTF. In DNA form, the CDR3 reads TGCGCCAGCCAGATTCCGGGGGGACCTACTAACTATGGCTACACCTTC.

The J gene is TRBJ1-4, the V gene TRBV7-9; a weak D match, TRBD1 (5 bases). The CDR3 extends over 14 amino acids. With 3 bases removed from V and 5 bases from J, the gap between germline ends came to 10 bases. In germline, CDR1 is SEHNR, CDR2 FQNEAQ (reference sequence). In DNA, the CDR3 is TGTGCCAGCAGCTTGTGGGGCTTAAATGAAAAACTGTTTTTT. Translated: CASSLWGLNEKLFF.

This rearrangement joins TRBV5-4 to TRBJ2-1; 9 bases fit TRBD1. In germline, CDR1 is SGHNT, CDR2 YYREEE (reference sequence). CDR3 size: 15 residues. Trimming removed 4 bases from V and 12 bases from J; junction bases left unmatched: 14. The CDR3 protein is CASSPDRGYPPWQFF. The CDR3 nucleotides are TGTGCCAGCAGCCCGGACAGGGGTTACCCACCTTGGCAGTTCTTC.

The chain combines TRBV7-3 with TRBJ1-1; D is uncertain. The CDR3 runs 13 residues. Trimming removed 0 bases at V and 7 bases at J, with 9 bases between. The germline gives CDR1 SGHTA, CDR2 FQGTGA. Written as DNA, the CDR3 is TGTGCCAGCAGCTTAACGGGAGACGGTGAAGCTTTCTTT. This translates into CASSLTGDGEAFF.

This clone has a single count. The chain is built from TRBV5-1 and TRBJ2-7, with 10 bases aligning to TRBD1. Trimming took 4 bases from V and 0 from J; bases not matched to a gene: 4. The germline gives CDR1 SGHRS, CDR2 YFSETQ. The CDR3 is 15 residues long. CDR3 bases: TGCGCCAGCAGCCAGGGACAGGGGACCTCCTACGAGCAGTACTTC. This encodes CASSQGQGTSYEQYF.

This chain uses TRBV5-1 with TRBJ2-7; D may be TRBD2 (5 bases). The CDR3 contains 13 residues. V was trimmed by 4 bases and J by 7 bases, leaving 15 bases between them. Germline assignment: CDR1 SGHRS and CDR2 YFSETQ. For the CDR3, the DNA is TGCGCCAGCAGCCCTGGACGGCCGGGGGAGCAGTACTTC. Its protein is CASSPGRPGEQYF. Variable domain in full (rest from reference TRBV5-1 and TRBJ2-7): KAGVTQTPRYLIKTRGQQVTLSCSPISGHRSVSWYQQTPGQGLQFLFEYFSETQRNKGNFPGRFSGRQFSNSRSEMNVSTLELGDSALYLCASSPGRPGEQYFGPGTRLTVT.

CDR3 bases: TGCGCCAGCAGCTCGACAGTACTATCTTATTCTGCGGGGGTTTCCGGGGAGCTGTTTTTT. This gives the protein CASSSTVLSYSAGVSGELFF. V and J are TRBV5-1 and TRBJ2-2; 7 nucleotides line up with TRBD2. Germline assignment: CDR1 SGHRS and CDR2 YFSETQ. The CDR3 sequence is 20 residues long. Trimming cost V 3 bases and J 6 bases; bases outside gene matches: 23.

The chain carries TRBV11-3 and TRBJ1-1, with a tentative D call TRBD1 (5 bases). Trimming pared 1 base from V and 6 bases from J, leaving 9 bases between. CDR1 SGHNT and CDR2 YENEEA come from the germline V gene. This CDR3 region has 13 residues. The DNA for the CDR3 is TGTGCCAGCAGCTTAGGCGGGGGGGCTGAAGCTTTCTTT. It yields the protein CASSLGGGAEAFF.

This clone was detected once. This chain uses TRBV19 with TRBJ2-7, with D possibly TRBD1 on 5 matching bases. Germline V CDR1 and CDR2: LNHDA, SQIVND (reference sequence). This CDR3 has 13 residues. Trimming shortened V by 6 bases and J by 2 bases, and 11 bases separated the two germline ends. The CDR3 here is CASSSDTAYEQYF. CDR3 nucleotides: TGTGCCAGTAGCTCGGACACGGCCTACGAGCAGTACTTC.

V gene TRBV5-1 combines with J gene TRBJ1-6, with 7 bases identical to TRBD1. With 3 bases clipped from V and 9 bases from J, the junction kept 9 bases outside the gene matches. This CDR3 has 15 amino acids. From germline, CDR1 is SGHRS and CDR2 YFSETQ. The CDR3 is CASSSGQSNISPLHF. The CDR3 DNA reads TGCGCCAGCAGCTCGGGACAGTCAAATATTTCACCCCTCCACTTT.

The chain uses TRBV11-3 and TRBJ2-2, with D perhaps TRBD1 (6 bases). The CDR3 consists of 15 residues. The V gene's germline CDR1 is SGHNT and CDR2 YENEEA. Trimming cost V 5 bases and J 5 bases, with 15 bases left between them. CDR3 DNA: TGTGCCAGCAGCGTAGCAGGGGTAGGAACCGGGGAGCTGTTTTTT. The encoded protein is CASSVAGVGTGELFF.

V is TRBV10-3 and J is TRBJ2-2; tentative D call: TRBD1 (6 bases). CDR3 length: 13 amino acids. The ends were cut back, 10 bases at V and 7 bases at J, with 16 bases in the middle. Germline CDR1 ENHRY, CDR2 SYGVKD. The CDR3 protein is CATNRDAIGELFF. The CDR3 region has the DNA TGTGCCACCAACAGGGATGCGATCGGGGAGCTGTTTTTT.

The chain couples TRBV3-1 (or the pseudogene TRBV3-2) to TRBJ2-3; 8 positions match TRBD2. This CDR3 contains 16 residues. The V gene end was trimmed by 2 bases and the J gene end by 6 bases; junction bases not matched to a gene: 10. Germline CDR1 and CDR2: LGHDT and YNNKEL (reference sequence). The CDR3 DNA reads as TGTGCCAGCAGCCAACTTAGCGGGGACCTCCGGGATACGCAGTATTTT. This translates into CASSQLSGDLRDTQYF.

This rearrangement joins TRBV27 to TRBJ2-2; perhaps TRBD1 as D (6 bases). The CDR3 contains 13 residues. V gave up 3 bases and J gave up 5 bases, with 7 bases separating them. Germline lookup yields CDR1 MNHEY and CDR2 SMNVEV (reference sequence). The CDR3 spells CASSFGQTGELFF. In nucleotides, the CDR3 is TGTGCCAGCAGTTTTGGACAGACCGGGGAGCTGTTTTTT.

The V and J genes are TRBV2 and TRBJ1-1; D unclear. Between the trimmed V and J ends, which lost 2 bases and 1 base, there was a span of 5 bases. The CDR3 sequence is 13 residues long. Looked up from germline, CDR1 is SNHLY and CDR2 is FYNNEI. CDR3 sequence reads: CASSETSNTEAFF. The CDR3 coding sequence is TGTGCCAGCAGTGAAACATCGAACACTGAAGCTTTCTTT.

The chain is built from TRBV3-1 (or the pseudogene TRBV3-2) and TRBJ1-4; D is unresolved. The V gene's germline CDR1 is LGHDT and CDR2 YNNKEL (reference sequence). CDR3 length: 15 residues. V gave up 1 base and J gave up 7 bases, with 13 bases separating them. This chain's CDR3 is CASSQVRFSGEKLFF. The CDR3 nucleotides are TGTGCCAGCAGCCAAGTCAGGTTCTCCGGTGAAAAACTGTTTTTT.

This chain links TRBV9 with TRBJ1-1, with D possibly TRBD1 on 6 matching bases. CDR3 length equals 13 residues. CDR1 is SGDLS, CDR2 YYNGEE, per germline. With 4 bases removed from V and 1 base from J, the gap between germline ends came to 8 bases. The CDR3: CASSRGRNTEAFF. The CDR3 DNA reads TGTGCCAGCAGCAGGGGGAGGAACACTGAAGCTTTCTTT.

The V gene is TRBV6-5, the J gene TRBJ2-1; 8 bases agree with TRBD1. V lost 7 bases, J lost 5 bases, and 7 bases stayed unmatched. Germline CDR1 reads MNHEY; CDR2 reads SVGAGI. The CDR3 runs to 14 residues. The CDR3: CASNVGQADNEQFF. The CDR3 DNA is TGTGCCAGCAACGTGGGACAGGCCGACAATGAGCAGTTCTTC.

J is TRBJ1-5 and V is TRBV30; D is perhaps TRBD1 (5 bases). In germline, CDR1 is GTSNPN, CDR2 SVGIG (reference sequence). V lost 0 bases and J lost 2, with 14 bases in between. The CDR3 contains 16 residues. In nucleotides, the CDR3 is TGTGCCTGGAGTGTACAATGGGGGGAGGGCAATCAGCCCCAGCATTTT. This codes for CAWSVQWGEGNQPQHF.